The clone carrying this T cell receptor (beta chain) has more than one count but fewer than ten. Its antigen is unidentified. Germline V gives CDR1 SNHLY, CDR2 FYNNEI. The CDR3 has 12 residues. Trimming removed 7 bases from V and 6 bases from J, with 9 bases in between. This specimen belongs to a study of beta chain features in type 1 diabetes. For the study at large: Age, gender and cell yields were alike across patients and healthy donors. Sorted cells numbering roughly 98,000,000 were examined across all samples.

Expressed TCRB transcripts were sequenced because the isolated RNA had all been reverse transcribed beforehand. Here immunoSEQ multiplex PCR was the method, and the copy in TCRdb shows in-frame clones only, minus some. Among roughly 300,000 clones listed, approximately 14% were seen once. Overall study results and limits: For type 1 diabetes patients, VDJ junctions showed fewer insertions and more deletions. For Type 1 diabetes patients, all four CD4+ subsets carried TCRB CDR3s that were moderately but significantly shorter.

This TCR was sampled from a man younger than 40 with type 1 diabetes. The rearrangement links TRBV2 to TRBJ2-2, with D perhaps matching TRBD2 (5 bases). Sequencing was performed on naive CD4+ T cells from blood. CDR3 sequence: CASILGPGELFF. DNA of the CDR3: TGTGCCAGCATACTAGGCCCCGGGGAGCTGTTTTTT.